The 15 T cell receptor beta chains below were found in one sample sequenced in a study of T cell changes during pregnancy in multiple sclerosis. The protocol was immunoSEQ multiplex PCR, while the TCRdb copy is restricted to in-frame clones and leaves out a portion. This sample has about 60,000 clones, with 90% to 97% found just once. The sample in question was CD8+ T cells from peripheral blood mononuclear cells, obtained after pregnancy. These receptor sequences come from a female donor with multiple sclerosis, enrolled in a pregnancy study.

This chain links TRBV7-2 with TRBJ1-1; no definite D call. V lost 5 bases and J 0 bases, leaving 13 bases between the germline ends. Germline CDR1 SGHTA, CDR2 FQGNSA. This CDR3 is 15 amino acids long. The CDR3 spells CASSPEEVMNTEAFF. The CDR3 DNA is TGTGCCAGCAGCCCAGAGGAGGTTATGAACACTGAAGCTTTCTTT. The full variable domain, its missing parts supplied by reference TRBV7-2 and TRBJ1-1, is GAGVSQSPSNKVTEKGKDVELRCDPISGHTALYWYRQSLGQGLEFLIYFQGNSAPDKSGLPSDRFSAERTGGSVSTLTIQRTQQEDSAVYLCASSPEEVMNTEAFFGQGTRLTVV.

CDR3 sequence reads: CASSLGLAGEGTGELFF. The DNA for the CDR3 is TGTGCCAGCAGCCTAGGACTAGCGGGGGAGGGCACCGGGGAGCTGTTTTTT. The gene calls are TRBV28 and TRBJ2-2, with 13 bases fitting TRBD2. Losses at the gene ends were 6 bases for V and 4 bases for J; bases not matched to a gene: 8. The CDR3 is 17 amino acids. Germline CDR1 reads MDHEN; CDR2 reads SYDVKM.

J is TRBJ2-7 and V is TRBV19; D possibly corresponds to TRBD2 (6 bases). CDR1 is LNHDA and CDR2 is SQIVND in the germline V gene (reference sequence). This CDR3 comprises 11 residues. The V end was cut by 5 bases, the J end by 5 bases, with 7 bases between. CDR3 residues: CASSGGNEQYF. For the CDR3, the DNA is TGTGCCAGTAGTGGGGGGAACGAGCAGTACTTC.

The chain is built from TRBV7-9 and TRBJ2-3; no clear D. Germline assignment: CDR1 SEHNR and CDR2 FQNEAQ (reference sequence). Trimming left V 2 bases short and J 2 bases short, with 5 bases between. CDR3 length equals 13 residues. The CDR3, as DNA: TGTGCCAGCAGCTTAACAGACACAGATACGCAGTATTTT. Protein sequence: CASSLTDTDTQYF.

The rearrangement joins TRBV14 to TRBJ2-7; 7 bases agree with TRBD1. V shed 3 bases and J 6 bases; nucleotides not matched to a gene: 11. CDR1 and CDR2 (germline): SGHDN, FVKESK. This CDR3 spans 15 amino acids. CDR3 region: CASSHKYRGIGEQYF. The DNA of the CDR3 is TGTGCCAGCAGCCACAAATACAGGGGAATTGGCGAGCAGTACTTC.

V and J are TRBV6-4 and TRBJ2-7; maybe TRBD1 (6 bases). The CDR3 has 17 residues. The V gene's germline CDR1 is MRHNA and CDR2 SNTAGT. With 6 bases removed from V and 3 bases from J, the gap between germline ends came to 24 bases. The chain's CDR3 is CASREGQSRRIFYEQYF. CDR3 DNA sequence: TGTGCCAGCAGGGAAGGACAGTCGCGCCGAATATTCTACGAGCAGTACTTC.

About this clone itself: Other DNA variants within this sample encode the same CDR3. The V and J genes are TRBV7-9 and TRBJ2-7; D perhaps matches TRBD1 (6 bases). Germline lookup yields CDR1 SEHNR and CDR2 FQNEAQ (reference sequence). The V gene lost 1 base and the J gene lost 4 bases, with 8 bases spanning the gap. The CDR3 loop spans 13 amino acids. This CDR3 is CASSLGGGYEQYF. In nucleotides, the CDR3 is TGTGCCAGCAGCTTAGGAGGGGGTTACGAGCAGTACTTC.

This clone showed up just once. The gene calls are TRBV7-9 and TRBJ2-1, with 7 bases aligning to TRBD1. J was trimmed by 10 bases and V by 2 bases; bases with no gene match: 5. This CDR3 contains 13 residues. Germline-derived CDR1 and CDR2 are SEHNR and FQNEAQ (reference sequence). CDR3 residues: CASSLLTGWEQFF. Here the CDR3 DNA reads TGTGCCAGCAGCTTATTGACAGGGTGGGAGCAGTTCTTC.

V is TRBV27 and J is TRBJ1-2; the match to TRBD1 covers 7 bases. The junction had 0 bases not matched to a gene; V was cut back by 5 bases and J by 0 bases. This CDR3 has 13 amino acids. CDR1 is MNHEY and CDR2 is SMNVEV in the germline V gene (reference sequence). The CDR3 nucleotides are TGTGCCAGCAGTGGACAGGCTAACTATGGCTACACCTTC. Residues: CASSGQANYGYTF.

The chain employs TRBV7-9 and TRBJ1-2, with D perhaps matching TRBD1 (6 bases). Trimming removed 6 bases at V and 5 bases at J, with 16 bases between. This CDR3 region has 14 residues. In germline, CDR1 is SEHNR, CDR2 FQNEAQ (reference sequence). CDR3 amino acids: CASRKDSLHYGYTF. DNA for the CDR3: TGTGCCAGCAGGAAGGACAGCTTACATTATGGCTACACCTTC.

The rearrangement uses TRBV4-1 and TRBJ2-7, with a weak D call TRBD2 (5 bases). CDR1 is MGHRA, CDR2 YSYEKL, per germline. The germline V and J ends were trimmed by 1 base and 0 bases, with 10 bases remaining between them. The CDR3 is made up of 15 amino acids. In nucleotides, the CDR3 is TGCGCCAGCAGCCAAGGCCACAGCGGCTCCTACGAGCAGTACTTC. It translates to CASSQGHSGSYEQYF.

The chain carries TRBV7-9 and TRBJ2-6; maybe TRBD1 (5 bases). The CDR3 totals 16 residues. Trimming cost V 4 bases and J 0 bases, with 10 bases left between them. Per the germline V gene, CDR1 is SEHNR and CDR2 is FQNEAQ (reference sequence). The CDR3 DNA sequence: TGTGCCAGCAGCTCTGGGGCGACCTCTGGGGCCAACGTCCTGACTTTC. This encodes CASSSGATSGANVLTF.

The chain links TRBV30 to TRBJ2-1, with 14 bases fitting TRBD2. Trimming took 4 bases from V and 6 from J; bases not matched to a gene: 5. The CDR3 runs to 15 residues. CDR1 and CDR2 from the germline V gene are GTSNPN and SVGIG (reference sequence). CDR3 coding DNA: TGTGCCTGGACAACCGGGACTAGCGGGGGCAATGAGCAGTTCTTC. Its protein product is CAWTTGTSGGNEQFF. The full variable domain, in which reference TRBV30 and TRBJ2-1 provide the parts outside the CDR3, is SQTIHQWPATLVQPVGSPLSLECTVEGTSNPNLYWYRQAAGRGLQLLFYSVGIGQISSEVPQNLSASRPQDRQFILSSKKLLLSDSGFYLCAWTTGTSGGNEQFFGPGTRLTVL.

This chain uses TRBV27 with TRBJ2-5; TRBD1 matches at 11 bases. The DNA matches TRBJ2-7 better at its end, which makes the J call doubtful. Germline assignment: CDR1 MNHEY and CDR2 SMNVEV (reference sequence). This CDR3 contains 15 residues. CDR3 coding DNA: TGTGCCAGCAGTTTAGTGGGACAGGGGGCCTACGAGCAGTACTTC. As protein: CASSLVGQGAYEQYF.

This rearrangement joins TRBV10-3 to TRBJ2-3; 11 nucleotides line up with TRBD2. This CDR3 has 16 amino acids. With V trimmed by 5 bases and J by 5 bases, 9 bases remained unmatched. CDR1 and CDR2 (germline): ENHRY, SYGVKD. This CDR3 reads CAISLAGGPYKDTQYF. In DNA form, the CDR3 reads TGTGCCATCAGTTTAGCGGGAGGGCCTTACAAAGATACGCAGTATTTT.